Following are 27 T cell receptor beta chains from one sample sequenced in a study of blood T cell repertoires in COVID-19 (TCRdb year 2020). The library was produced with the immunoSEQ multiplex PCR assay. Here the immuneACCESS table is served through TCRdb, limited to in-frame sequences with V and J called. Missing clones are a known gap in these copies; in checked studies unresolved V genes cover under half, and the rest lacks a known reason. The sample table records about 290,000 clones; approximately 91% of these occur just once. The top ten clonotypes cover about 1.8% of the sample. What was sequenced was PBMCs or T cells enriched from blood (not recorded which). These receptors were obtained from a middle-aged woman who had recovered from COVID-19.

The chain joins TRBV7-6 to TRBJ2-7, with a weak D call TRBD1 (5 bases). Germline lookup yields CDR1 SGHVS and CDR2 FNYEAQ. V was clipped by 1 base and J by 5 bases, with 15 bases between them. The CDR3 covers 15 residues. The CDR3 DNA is TGTGCCAGCAGCTTAGGAGGTTGGGGCAGGAACGAGCAGTACTTC. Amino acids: CASSLGGWGRNEQYF. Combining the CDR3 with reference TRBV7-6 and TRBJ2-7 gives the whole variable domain GAGVSQSPRYKVTKRGQDVALRCDPISGHVSLYWYRQALGQGPEFLTYFNYEAQQDKSGLPNDRFSAERPEGSISTLTIQRTEQRDSAMYRCASSLGGWGRNEQYFGPGTRLTVT.

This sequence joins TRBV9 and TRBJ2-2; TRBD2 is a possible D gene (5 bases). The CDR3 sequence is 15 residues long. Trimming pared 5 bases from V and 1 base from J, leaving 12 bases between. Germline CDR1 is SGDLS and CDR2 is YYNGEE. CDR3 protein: CASSQTAGNTGELFF. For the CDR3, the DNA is TGTGCCAGCAGTCAGACGGCGGGGAACACCGGGGAGCTGTTTTTT.

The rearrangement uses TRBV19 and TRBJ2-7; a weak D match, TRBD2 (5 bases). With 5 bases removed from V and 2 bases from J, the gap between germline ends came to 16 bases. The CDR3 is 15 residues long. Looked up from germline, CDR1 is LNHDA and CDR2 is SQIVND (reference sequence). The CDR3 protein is CASSQSGALTYEQYF. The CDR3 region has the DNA TGTGCCAGTAGTCAAAGCGGAGCCCTAACCTACGAGCAGTACTTC.

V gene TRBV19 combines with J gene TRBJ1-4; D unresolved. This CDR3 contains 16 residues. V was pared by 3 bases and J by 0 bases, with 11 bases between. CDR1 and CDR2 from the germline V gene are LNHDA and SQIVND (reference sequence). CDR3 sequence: CASSILGGSTNEKLFF. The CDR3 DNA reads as TGTGCCAGTAGTATCCTAGGAGGGTCAACTAATGAAAAACTGTTTTTT.

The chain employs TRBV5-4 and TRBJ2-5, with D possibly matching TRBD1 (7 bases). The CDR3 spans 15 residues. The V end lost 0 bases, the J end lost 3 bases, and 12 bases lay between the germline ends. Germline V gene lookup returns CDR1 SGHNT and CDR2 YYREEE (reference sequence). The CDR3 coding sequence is TGTGCCAGCAGCTTGGACCCCAGGGGGGAAGAGACCCAGTACTTC. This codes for CASSLDPRGEETQYF.

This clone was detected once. The CDR3 nucleotides read TGTGCCAGCAGCCAAAAGGGGTCCAACCAGCAGTACTTC. Its translation: CASSQKGSNQQYF. The rearrangement links TRBV3-1 (or the pseudogene TRBV3-2) to TRBJ2-7; TRBD1 is a possible D gene (5 bases). The CDR3 runs to 13 residues. V lost 2 bases and J 8 bases, leaving 13 bases between the germline ends. CDR1 is LGHDT and CDR2 is YNNKEL in the germline V gene (reference sequence).

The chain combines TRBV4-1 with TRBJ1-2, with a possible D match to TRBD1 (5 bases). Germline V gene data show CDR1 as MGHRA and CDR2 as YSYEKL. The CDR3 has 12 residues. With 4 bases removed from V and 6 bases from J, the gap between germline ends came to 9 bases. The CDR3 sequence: CASSRGEDGYTF. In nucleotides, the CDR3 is TGCGCCAGCAGCCGAGGGGAGGATGGCTACACCTTC.

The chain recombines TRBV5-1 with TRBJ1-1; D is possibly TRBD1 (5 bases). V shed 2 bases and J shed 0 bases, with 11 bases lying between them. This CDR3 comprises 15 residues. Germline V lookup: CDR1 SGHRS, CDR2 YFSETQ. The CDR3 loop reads CASSLTGPLNTEAFF. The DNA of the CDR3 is TGCGCCAGCAGCTTAACAGGACCCCTGAACACTGAAGCTTTCTTT. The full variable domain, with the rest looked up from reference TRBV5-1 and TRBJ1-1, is KAGVTQTPRYLIKTRGQQVTLSCSPISGHRSVSWYQQTPGQGLQFLFEYFSETQRNKGNFPGRFSGRQFSNSRSEMNVSTLELGDSALYLCASSLTGPLNTEAFFGQGTRLTVV.

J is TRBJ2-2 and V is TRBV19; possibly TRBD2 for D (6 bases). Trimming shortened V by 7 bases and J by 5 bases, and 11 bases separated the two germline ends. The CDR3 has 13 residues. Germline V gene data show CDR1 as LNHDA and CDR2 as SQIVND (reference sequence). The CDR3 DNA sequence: TGTGCCAGTAAAGAACGGGGGACCGGGGAGCTGTTTTTT. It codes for CASKERGTGELFF.

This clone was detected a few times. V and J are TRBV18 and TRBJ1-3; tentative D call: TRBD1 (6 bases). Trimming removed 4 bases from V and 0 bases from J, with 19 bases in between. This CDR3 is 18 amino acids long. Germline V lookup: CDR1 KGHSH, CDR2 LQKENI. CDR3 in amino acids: CASSRQANRAPSGNTIYF. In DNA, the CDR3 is TGTGCCAGCTCACGCCAGGCCAACAGGGCCCCCTCTGGAAACACCATATATTTT.

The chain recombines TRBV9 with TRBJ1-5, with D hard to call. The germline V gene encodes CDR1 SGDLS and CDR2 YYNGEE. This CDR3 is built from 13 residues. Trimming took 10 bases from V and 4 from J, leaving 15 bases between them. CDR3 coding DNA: TGTGCCCCTATGGGTTGCGGTAATCAGCCCCAGCATTTT. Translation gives CAPMGCGNQPQHF.

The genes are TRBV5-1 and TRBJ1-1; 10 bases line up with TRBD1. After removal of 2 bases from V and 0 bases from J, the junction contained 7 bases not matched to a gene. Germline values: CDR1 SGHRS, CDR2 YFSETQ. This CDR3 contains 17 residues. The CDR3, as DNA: TGCGCCAGCAGCTTAGGTCGGGACAGGGGTTTGAACACTGAAGCTTTCTTT. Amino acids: CASSLGRDRGLNTEAFF. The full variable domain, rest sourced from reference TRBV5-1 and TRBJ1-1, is KAGVTQTPRYLIKTRGQQVTLSCSPISGHRSVSWYQQTPGQGLQFLFEYFSETQRNKGNFPGRFSGRQFSNSRSEMNVSTLELGDSALYLCASSLGRDRGLNTEAFFGQGTRLTVV.

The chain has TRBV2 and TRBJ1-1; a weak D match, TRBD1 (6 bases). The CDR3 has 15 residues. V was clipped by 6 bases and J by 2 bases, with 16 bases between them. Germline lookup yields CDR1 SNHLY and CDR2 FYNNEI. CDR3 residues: CASSVKDRRNTEAFF. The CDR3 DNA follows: TGTGCCAGCAGCGTTAAAGACAGGCGAAACACTGAAGCTTTCTTT.

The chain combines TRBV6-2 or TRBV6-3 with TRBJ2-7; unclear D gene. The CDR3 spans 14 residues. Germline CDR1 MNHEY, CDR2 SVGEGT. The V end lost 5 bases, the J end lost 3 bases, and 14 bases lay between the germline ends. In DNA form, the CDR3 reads TGTGCCAGCAGTCGAAACTCCCCGGGCTACGAGCAGTACTTC. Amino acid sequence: CASSRNSPGYEQYF.

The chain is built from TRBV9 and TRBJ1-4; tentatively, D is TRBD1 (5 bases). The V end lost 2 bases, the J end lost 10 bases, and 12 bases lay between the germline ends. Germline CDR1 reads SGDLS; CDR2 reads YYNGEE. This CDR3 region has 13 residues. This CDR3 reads CASSVSSQGKLFF. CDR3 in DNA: TGTGCCAGCAGCGTCTCCTCTCAGGGAAAACTGTTTTTT.

In DNA form, the CDR3 reads TGTGCCTGGAGTGCGATCGCGACAGCAGGAAACACCATATATTTT. Translation gives CAWSAIATAGNTIYF. This sequence joins TRBV30 and TRBJ1-3, with D maybe TRBD1 (5 bases). V was pared by 1 base and J by 4 bases, with 14 bases between. The CDR3 has 15 residues. Germline-derived CDR1 and CDR2 are GTSNPN and SVGIG (reference sequence).

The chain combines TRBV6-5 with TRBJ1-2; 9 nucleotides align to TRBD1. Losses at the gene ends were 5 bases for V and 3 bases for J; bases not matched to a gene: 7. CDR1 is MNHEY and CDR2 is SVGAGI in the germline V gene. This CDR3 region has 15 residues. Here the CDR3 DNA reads TGTGCCAGCAGTAAGGGGACAGGGAGTTACTATGGCTACACCTTC. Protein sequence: CASSKGTGSYYGYTF.

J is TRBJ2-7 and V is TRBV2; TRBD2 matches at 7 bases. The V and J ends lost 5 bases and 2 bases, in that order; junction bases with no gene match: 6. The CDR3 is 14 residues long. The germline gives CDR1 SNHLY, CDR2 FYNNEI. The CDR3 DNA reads TGTGCCAGCAGTCGGTCTAGCGGTACCTACGAGCAGTACTTC. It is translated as CASSRSSGTYEQYF.

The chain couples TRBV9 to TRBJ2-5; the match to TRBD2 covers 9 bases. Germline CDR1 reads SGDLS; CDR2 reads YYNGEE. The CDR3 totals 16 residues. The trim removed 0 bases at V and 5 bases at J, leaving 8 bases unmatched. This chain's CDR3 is CASSVAGGGAEETQYF. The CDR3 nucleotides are TGTGCCAGCAGCGTAGCGGGCGGGGGGGCCGAGGAGACCCAGTACTTC.

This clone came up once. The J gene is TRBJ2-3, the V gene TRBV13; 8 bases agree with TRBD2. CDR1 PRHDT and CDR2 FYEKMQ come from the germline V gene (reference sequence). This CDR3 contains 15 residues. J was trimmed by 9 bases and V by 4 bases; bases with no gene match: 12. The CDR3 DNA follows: TGTGCCAGCAGCTCCCAACTAGCGGCCTACAGGACGCAGTATTTT. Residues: CASSSQLAAYRTQYF.

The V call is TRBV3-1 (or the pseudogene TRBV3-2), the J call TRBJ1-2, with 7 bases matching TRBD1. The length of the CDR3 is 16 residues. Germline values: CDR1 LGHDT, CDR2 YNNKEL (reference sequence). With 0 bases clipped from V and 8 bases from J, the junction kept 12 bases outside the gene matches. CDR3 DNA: TGTGCCAGCAGCCAAGATAGTAAAAAACAGGGGAAGGGCTACACCTTC. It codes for CASSQDSKKQGKGYTF.

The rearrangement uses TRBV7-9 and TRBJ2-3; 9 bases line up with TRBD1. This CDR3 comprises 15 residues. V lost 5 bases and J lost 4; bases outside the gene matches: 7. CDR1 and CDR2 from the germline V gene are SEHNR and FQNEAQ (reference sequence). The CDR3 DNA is TGTGCCAGCAGCACCGGGACAGGGTCAGCAGATACGCAGTATTTT. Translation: CASSTGTGSADTQYF.

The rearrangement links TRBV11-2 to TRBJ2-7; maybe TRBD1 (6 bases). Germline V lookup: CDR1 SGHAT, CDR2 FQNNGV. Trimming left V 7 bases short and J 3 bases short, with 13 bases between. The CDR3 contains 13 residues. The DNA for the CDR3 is TGTGCCAGCAAAGTCACAGGGAACTACGAGCAGTACTTC. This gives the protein CASKVTGNYEQYF.

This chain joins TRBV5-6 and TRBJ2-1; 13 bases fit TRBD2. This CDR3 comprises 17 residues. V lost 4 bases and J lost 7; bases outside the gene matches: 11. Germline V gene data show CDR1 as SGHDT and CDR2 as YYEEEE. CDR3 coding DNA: TGTGCCAGCAGCCCACCTGTACTAGCGGGAGGGGGAAATGAGCAGTTCTTC. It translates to CASSPPVLAGGGNEQFF.

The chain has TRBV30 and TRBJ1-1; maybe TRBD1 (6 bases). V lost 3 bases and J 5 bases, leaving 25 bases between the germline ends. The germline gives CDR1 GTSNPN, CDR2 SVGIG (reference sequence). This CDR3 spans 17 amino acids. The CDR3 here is CAWRASLIGTMGTEAFF. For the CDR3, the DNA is TGTGCCTGGAGGGCAAGTCTGATCGGGACAATGGGGACTGAAGCTTTCTTT.

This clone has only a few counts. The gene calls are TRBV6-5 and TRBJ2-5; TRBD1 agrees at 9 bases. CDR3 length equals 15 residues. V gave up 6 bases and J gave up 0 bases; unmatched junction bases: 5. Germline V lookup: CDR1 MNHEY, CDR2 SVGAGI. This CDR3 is CASSWTGANQETQYF. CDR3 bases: TGTGCCAGCAGCTGGACAGGGGCCAACCAAGAGACCCAGTACTTC.

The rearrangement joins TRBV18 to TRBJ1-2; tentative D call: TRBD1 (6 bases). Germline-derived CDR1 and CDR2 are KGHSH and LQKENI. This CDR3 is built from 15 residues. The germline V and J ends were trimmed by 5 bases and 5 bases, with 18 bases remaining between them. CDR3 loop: CASSGTRGSPYGYTF. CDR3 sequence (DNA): TGTGCCAGCTCAGGGACCAGGGGCAGCCCGTATGGCTACACCTTC.